The sequence of this TCR beta chain was determined in a study of tumor and adjacent non-tumor tissue in lung cancer. About the study: Approximately 4 million productive TCRbeta reads were obtained per sample on average.

This clonotype was counted between two and nine times. The antigen is not known. A read error may explain this, as a much larger clone is one base away. RNA was extracted from bulk tissue without any cell sorting. TCRbeta libraries were built with three rounds of nested PCR, modified from ARM-PCR. TCRdb recomputed calls from the multiplex PCR reads with MiXCR, one row per CDR3 protein. The sample includes around 120,000 distinct CDR3 sequences, 60% to 70% of them seen just once. Notes on the study in general: Higher tumor TCR diversity was associated with shorter survival. Compared with tumor, normal lung showed significantly lower TCR diversity.

The length of the CDR3 is 14 residues. The germline V gene has CDR1 MNHNS and CDR2 SASEGT. This TCR was sampled from a man younger than 40 with non-small cell lung cancer. The genes are TRBV6-1 and TRBJ2-2, with D tentatively TRBD1 or TRBD2 (5 bases each). Sequencing was carried out using lung tumor tissue. CDR3 nucleotides: TGTGCCAACAGTGCCGGGGCCTACACCGGGGAGCTGTTTTTT. It yields the protein CANSAGAYTGELFF.